The sequence of this T cell receptor beta chain was determined in a study of blood T cell repertoires in COVID-19. Assay used: immunoSEQ multiplex PCR; TCRdb lists only in-frame clones, some missing. The sample has some 13,000 clones, around 88% seen once. This TCR was sampled from a man older than 75 with acute or convalescent COVID-19. Sequences were obtained from peripheral blood.

The CDR3, as DNA: TGTGCCAGCAGTTTGAGGGGGCAGGTTGAAGCTTTCTTT. This encodes CASSLRGQVEAFF. The V gene is TRBV28, the J gene TRBJ1-1, with 7 bases fitting TRBD1. CDR3 size: 13 residues. After removal of 3 bases from V and 7 bases from J, the junction contained 5 bases not matched to a gene. Germline V gene lookup returns CDR1 MDHEN and CDR2 SYDVKM.